A selection of T cell receptor beta chains follows, all from one sample in a study of glioma-infiltrating T cells after dendritic cell vaccination. Profiled with immunoSEQ multiplex PCR; TCRdb holds only in-frame clones, not every one. The sample records under 100,000 clones, 85% being singletons. This specimen was blood, taken before dendritic cell vaccination. These receptors were obtained from a human donor with glioblastoma. Both conserved end residues are part of each CDR3. A D gene is named only where the DNA matches it firmly. A clone size is listed for some rows: how often the clone was seen (once, few, many), or a class if it is expanded.

clone_size j_call v_call d_call cdr3_nt cdr3_aa
once TRBJ2-3 TRBV15 . TGTGCCACCGCCGGGGGGCTATTAACAGATACGCAGTATTTT CATAGGLLTDTQYF
. TRBJ2-7 TRBV7-9 . TGTGCCAGCAGCGACGAGGGGGGGGAGCAGTACTTC CASSDEGGEQYF
. TRBJ1-4 TRBV4-1 . TGCGCCAGCAGCCAAGAAATTCGGGTCAGTACGTTTTTT CASSQEIRVSTFF
. TRBJ2-1 TRBV7-7 TRBD2 TGTGCCAGCAGCTTAACTAGCGGGAAAAATGAGCAGTTCTTC CASSLTSGKNEQFF
. TRBJ2-6 TRBV5-1 . TGCGCCAGCAGCTTGGCCTCGGGTCCCGGGGCCAACGTCCTGACTTTC CASSLASGPGANVLTF
. TRBJ2-3 TRBV5-1 . TGCGCCAGCAGCGAAACTTCAGATACGCAGTATTTT CASSETSDTQYF
. TRBJ2-6 TRBV5-1 TRBD2 TGCGCCAGCAGTTTGGGGACTAGGGCCAACGTCCTGACTTTC CASSLGTRANVLTF
. TRBJ2-7 TRBV5-5 . TGTGCCAGCACCAAGGGGGGGGCCTACGAGCAGTACTTC CASTKGGAYEQYF
. TRBJ1-2 TRBV4-2 TRBD1 TGTGCCAGCAGCCAAGAGAGCGGGGACAGGTCGGGATATGGCTACACCTTC CASSQESGDRSGYGYTF
few TRBJ2-7 TRBV12-5 TRBD1 TGTGCTAGTACCCGCAGGGGGTCGGTCGAGCAGTACTTC CASTRRGSVEQYF
. TRBJ1-4 TRBV2 . TGTGCCAGCAGGCTACAGGGAGCAAATGAAAAACTGTTTTTT CASRLQGANEKLFF
. TRBJ1-2 TRBV6-4 . TGTGCCAGCAGTTCGGGGATAGGTTATGGCTACACCTTC CASSSGIGYGYTF
. TRBJ1-3 TRBV11-3 . TGTGCCAGCAGATACGAGGATCCGCTAAACTCTGGAAACACCATATATTTT CASRYEDPLNSGNTIYF
. TRBJ1-5 TRBV6-5 . TGTGCCAGCAGTAAGAACAGGGTACCTCAGCCCCAGCATTTT CASSKNRVPQPQHF
. TRBJ2-7 TRBV5-4 TRBD2 TGTGCCAGCAGCTCTGGGACTAGCGGGGGTCCATACGAGCAGTACTTC CASSSGTSGGPYEQYF
. TRBJ2-7 TRBV5-1 TRBD2 TGCGCCAGCGGTCTTAGCGGGAGTGGTGCGGCCGAGCAGTACTTC CASGLSGSGAAEQYF
. TRBJ2-3 TRBV5-1 . TGCGCCAGCTCTCGGTCCCCTCCCACAGATACGCAGTATTTT CASSRSPPTDTQYF
. TRBJ2-5 TRBV28 . TGTGCCAGCAGTTTAGTATCCGCCGGGACTCACTACTCTCGGGAGACCCAGTACTTC CASSLVSAGTHYSRETQYF
. TRBJ2-7 TRBV5-1 TRBD2 TGCGCCAGCAGCTCGGGACTAGCGGGGGGCTTTAGCTCCTACGAGCAGTACTTC CASSSGLAGGFSSYEQYF
. TRBJ2-7 TRBV4-1 TRBD1 TGCGCCAGCAGCCTCCACAGGGGGGCCACCTACGAGCAGTACTTC CASSLHRGATYEQYF
once TRBJ1-2 TRBV7-6 . TGTGCCAGCAGCTTAGGGTCAGGCCCTACGGGCTACACCTTC CASSLGSGPTGYTF
. TRBJ2-1 TRBV7-6 TRBD2 TGTGCCAGCAGCCTTGAGCGGGGGGTCCAAAACATCTTC CASSLERGVQNIF
. TRBJ2-1 TRBV27 TRBD2 TGTGCCAGCAGGGAGCTAGCGGTCGGGAGCTCCTACAATGAGCAGTTCTTC CASRELAVGSSYNEQFF
once TRBJ2-2 TRBV9 TRBD1 TGTGCCAGCAGCCCGAGTTTCGGACAGGGGGTGTCCAGATGGAACACCGGGGAGCTGTTTTTT CASSPSFGQGVSRWNTGELFF
many TRBJ2-7 TRBV2 TRBD1 TGTGCCAGCACGGGATACAGGGGAGTGCAGTACTTC CASTGYRGVQYF
. TRBJ2-7 TRBV27 . TGTGCCAGCAGTCCCATTGGGGCCGATGGGGAGCAGTACTTC CASSPIGADGEQYF
. TRBJ2-7 TRBV5-4 TRBD2 TGTGCCAGCAGCCTGGCGGGACTAGCGGGCTACGAGCAGTACTTC CASSLAGLAGYEQYF
. TRBJ1-1 TRBV6-5 TRBD1 TGTGCCAGCAGTCAGGGACAGGGGATGCCTGAAGCTTTCTTT CASSQGQGMPEAFF
. TRBJ2-2 TRBV7-3 . TGTGCCAGCAGCTTATCACAGGGAGGGACCGGGGAGCTGTTTTTT CASSLSQGGTGELFF
. TRBJ2-3 TRBV5-6 . TGTGCCAGCAGCTCAACATCTAGCACAGATACGCAGTATTTT CASSSTSSTDTQYF
once TRBJ2-1 TRBV5-1 TRBD1 TGCGCCAGCAGCAAGGACAGGGCTTTCAATGAGCAGTTCTTC CASSKDRAFNEQFF
. TRBJ2-5 TRBV7-7 TRBD1 TGTGCCAGCAGCCGGACAGGAGACGAGACCCAGTACTTC CASSRTGDETQYF
. TRBJ1-1 TRBV5-1 . TGCGCCAGCAGCTTGGCCGGTCAGGGGAACACTGAAGCTTTCTTT CASSLAGQGNTEAFF
. TRBJ2-3 TRBV4-2 . TGTGCCAGCAGCCAGGCCCAAACCACAGATACGCAGTATTTT CASSQAQTTDTQYF
. TRBJ2-7 TRBV5-1 . TGCGCCAGCAGCCTCCCTTCCTACGAGCAGTACTTC CASSLPSYEQYF
. TRBJ2-7 TRBV10-2 . TGCGCCAGCACGCCATATCAGGGTGTTGGGGAGCAGTACTTC CASTPYQGVGEQYF
. TRBJ1-1 TRBV6-5 . TGTGCCAGCAGGGCCCGCGGGCGGACTGAAGCTTTCTTT CASRARGRTEAFF
. TRBJ2-2 TRBV19 . TGTGCCAGTAGTCCCACAGGATTCACCGGGGAGCTGTTTTTT CASSPTGFTGELFF
. TRBJ2-7 TRBV20-1 . TGCAGTGCTAGAGATAGCCCCGTGGAGTACTTC CSARDSPVEYF
. TRBJ2-2 TRBV18 . TGTGCCAGCTCACAATACGGGGGCACCGGGGAGCTGTTTTTT CASSQYGGTGELFF
. TRBJ1-4 TRBV30 . TGTGCCTGGAGTCAGGTGGTTGAAAAACTGTTTTTT CAWSQVVEKLFF
. TRBJ1-2 TRBV5-4 TRBD1 TGTGCCAGCAGCTCCCGGGACAGGGGGAGAGGCTACACCTTC CASSSRDRGRGYTF
. TRBJ1-5 TRBV7-2 . TGTGCCAGCAGCTTAGTCAGGGGCGGAGAGCAGCCCCAGCATTTT CASSLVRGGEQPQHF
. TRBJ2-7 TRBV5-1 TRBD1 TGCGCCAGCAGCTCGGGGACAGGGGGCGGGGGAAGCTCCTACGAGCAGTACTTC CASSSGTGGGGSSYEQYF
few TRBJ2-2 TRBV5-1 TRBD2 TGCGCCAGCAGCTCGAAGGGGACTAGCGGCACCACCGGGGAGCTGTTTTTT CASSSKGTSGTTGELFF
. TRBJ2-5 TRBV13 TRBD2 TGTGCCAGCAGCTTTAGCGGGGGGTCCTCTGTGGGAGAGACCCAGTACTTC CASSFSGGSSVGETQYF
. TRBJ1-1 TRBV7-3 . TGTGCCAGCAGACAAGGATCTAGCACTGAAGCTTTCTTT CASRQGSSTEAFF